This is a list of T cell receptor beta chains from one sample in a study of OX40 agonist ivuxolimab in advanced cancers. Using immunoSEQ multiplex PCR, the repertoire was profiled, and TCRdb retains in-frame clones only, with some absent. The sample holds approximately 100,000 clones, 87% seen once. The input for sequencing was CD4+ or CD8+ T cells sorted from blood, taken in a trial of the OX40 agonist ivuxolimab. The receptors derive from an adult with an advanced solid tumor such as melanoma, head and neck, liver or kidney cancer. Both conserved end residues are trimmed from each CDR3. Fields, in order: J gene, V gene, CDR3 protein.

j_gene: TRBJ2-7; v_gene: TRBV6-1; CDR3aa: ASSVRQAYEQY
j_gene: TRBJ2-7; v_gene: TRBV7-6; CDR3aa: ASSGGGPPAYEQY
j_gene: TRBJ1-4; v_gene: TRBV2; CDR3aa: ASSGSGNEKLF
j_gene: TRBJ2-1; v_gene: TRBV15; CDR3aa: ATSRGTPNGEQF
j_gene: TRBJ1-2; v_gene: TRBV18; CDR3aa: ASSPDSLYGYT
j_gene: TRBJ1-2; v_gene: TRBV9; CDR3aa: ASSPGTGPYGYT
j_gene: TRBJ2-2; v_gene: TRBV10-3; CDR3aa: AIRPADLTGELF
j_gene: TRBJ1-6; v_gene: TRBV5-4; CDR3aa: ASRRGTHCGSPLH
j_gene: TRBJ1-2; v_gene: TRBV7-8; CDR3aa: ASSLRANYGYT
j_gene: TRBJ2-3; v_gene: TRBV19; CDR3aa: ASSMDVRPAPADTQY
j_gene: TRBJ2-2; v_gene: TRBV7-2; CDR3aa: ASSLARHTGELF
j_gene: TRBJ1-1; v_gene: TRBV11-3; CDR3aa: ASSLGQGSTEAF
j_gene: TRBJ1-2; v_gene: TRBV18; CDR3aa: ASSHGTPAERQGAGYT
j_gene: TRBJ2-7; v_gene: TRBV7-3; CDR3aa: ASSLMAGYSYEQY
j_gene: TRBJ1-6; v_gene: TRBV2; CDR3aa: ASRTGMGGYNSPLH
j_gene: TRBJ1-5; v_gene: TRBV10-3; CDR3aa: AISARAEEPQH
j_gene: TRBJ2-5; v_gene: TRBV29-1; CDR3aa: SVMTSGGSGTQY
j_gene: TRBJ2-5; v_gene: TRBV5-1; CDR3aa: ASSPSAGEETQY
j_gene: TRBJ1-3; v_gene: TRBV5-1; CDR3aa: ASSPLTTGNTIY
j_gene: TRBJ2-5; v_gene: TRBV11-2; CDR3aa: ASSLVEGETQY
j_gene: TRBJ1-3; v_gene: TRBV7-2; CDR3aa: ASSTSWGNTIY
j_gene: TRBJ1-4; v_gene: TRBV19; CDR3aa: ASSEPGLPFEKLF
j_gene: TRBJ2-6; v_gene: TRBV28; CDR3aa: ASSLGGAGANVLT
j_gene: TRBJ1-6; v_gene: TRBV11-3; CDR3aa: ASSLGDGVGSPLH
j_gene: TRBJ2-2; v_gene: TRBV2; CDR3aa: ASRARNTGELF